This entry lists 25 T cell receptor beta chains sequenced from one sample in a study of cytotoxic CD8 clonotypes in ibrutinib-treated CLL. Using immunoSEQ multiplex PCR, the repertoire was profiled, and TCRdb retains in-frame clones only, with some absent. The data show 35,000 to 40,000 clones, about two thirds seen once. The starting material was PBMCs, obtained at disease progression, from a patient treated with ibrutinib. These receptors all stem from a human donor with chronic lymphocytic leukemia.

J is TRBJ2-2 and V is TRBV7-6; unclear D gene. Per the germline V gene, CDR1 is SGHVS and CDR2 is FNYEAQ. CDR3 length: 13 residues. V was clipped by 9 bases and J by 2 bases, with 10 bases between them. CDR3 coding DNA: TGTGCCAGTACTCCCGGAAACACCGGGGAGCTGTTTTTT. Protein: CASTPGNTGELFF. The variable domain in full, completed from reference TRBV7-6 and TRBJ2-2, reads GAGVSQSPRYKVTKRGQDVALRCDPISGHVSLYWYRQALGQGPEFLTYFNYEAQQDKSGLPNDRFSAERPEGSISTLTIQRTEQRDSAMYRCASTPGNTGELFFGEGSRLTVL.

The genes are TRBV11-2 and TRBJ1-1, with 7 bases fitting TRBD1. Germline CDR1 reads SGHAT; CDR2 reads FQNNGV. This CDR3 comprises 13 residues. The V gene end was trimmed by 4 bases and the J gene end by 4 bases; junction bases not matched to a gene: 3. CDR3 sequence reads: CASSSAGGTEAFF. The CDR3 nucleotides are TGTGCCAGCAGCTCGGCAGGGGGCACTGAAGCTTTCTTT.

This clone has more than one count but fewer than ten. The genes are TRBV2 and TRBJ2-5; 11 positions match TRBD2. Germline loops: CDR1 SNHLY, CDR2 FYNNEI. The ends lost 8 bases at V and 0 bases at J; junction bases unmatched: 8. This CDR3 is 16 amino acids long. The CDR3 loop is CASRNQLAGDQETQYF. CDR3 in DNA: TGTGCCAGCCGCAACCAACTAGCGGGGGACCAAGAGACCCAGTACTTC.

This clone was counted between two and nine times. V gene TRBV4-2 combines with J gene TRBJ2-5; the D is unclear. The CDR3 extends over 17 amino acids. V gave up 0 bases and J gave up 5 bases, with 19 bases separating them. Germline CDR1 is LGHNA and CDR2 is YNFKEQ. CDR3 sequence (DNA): TGTGCCAGCAGCCAAGAGATCATTTTAGGCGGTTGGGAGACCCAGTACTTC. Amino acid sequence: CASSQEIILGGWETQYF.

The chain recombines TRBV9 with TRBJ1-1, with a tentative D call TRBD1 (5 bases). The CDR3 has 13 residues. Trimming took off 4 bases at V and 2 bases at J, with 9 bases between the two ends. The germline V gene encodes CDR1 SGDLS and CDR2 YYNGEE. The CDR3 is CASSYDRNTEAFF. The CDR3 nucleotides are TGTGCCAGCAGCTACGACAGAAACACTGAAGCTTTCTTT. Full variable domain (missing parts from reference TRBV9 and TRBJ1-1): DSGVTQTPKHLITATGQRVTLRCSPRSGDLSVYWYQQSLDQGLQFLIQYYNGEERAKGNILERFSAQQFPDLHSELNLSSLELGDSALYFCASSYDRNTEAFFGQGTRLTVV.

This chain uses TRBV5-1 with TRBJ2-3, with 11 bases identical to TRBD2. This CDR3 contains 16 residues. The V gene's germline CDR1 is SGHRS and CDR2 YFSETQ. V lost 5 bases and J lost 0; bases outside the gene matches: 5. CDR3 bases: TGCGCCAGCAGACCTAGCGGGGGGACTAGCACAGATACGCAGTATTTT. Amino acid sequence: CASRPSGGTSTDTQYF.

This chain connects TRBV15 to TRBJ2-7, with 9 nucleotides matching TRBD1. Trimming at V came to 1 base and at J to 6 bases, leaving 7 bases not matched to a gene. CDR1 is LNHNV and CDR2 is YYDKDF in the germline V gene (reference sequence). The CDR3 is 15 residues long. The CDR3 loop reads CATSRGTGQGSEQYF. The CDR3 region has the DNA TGTGCCACCAGCAGAGGCACGGGACAGGGTAGCGAGCAGTACTTC.

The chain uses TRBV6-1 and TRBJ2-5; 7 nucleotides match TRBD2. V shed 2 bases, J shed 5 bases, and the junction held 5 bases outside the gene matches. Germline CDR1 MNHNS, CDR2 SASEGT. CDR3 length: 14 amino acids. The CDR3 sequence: CASSELAGGETQYF. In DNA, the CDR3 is TGTGCCAGCAGTGAATTGGCCGGGGGGGAGACCCAGTACTTC.

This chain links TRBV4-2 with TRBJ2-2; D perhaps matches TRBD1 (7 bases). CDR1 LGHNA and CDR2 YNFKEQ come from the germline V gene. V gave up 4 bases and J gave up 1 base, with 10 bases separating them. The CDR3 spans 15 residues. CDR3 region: CASSPQGGNTGELFF. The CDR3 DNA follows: TGTGCCAGCAGCCCGCAGGGGGGGAACACCGGGGAGCTGTTTTTT.

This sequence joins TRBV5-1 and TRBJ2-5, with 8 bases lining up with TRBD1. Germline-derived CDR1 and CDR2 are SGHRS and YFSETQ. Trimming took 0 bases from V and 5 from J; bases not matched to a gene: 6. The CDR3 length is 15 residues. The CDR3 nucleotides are TGCGCCAGCAGCTTGGCGGGACAGGTTGACGAGACCCAGTACTTC. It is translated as CASSLAGQVDETQYF.

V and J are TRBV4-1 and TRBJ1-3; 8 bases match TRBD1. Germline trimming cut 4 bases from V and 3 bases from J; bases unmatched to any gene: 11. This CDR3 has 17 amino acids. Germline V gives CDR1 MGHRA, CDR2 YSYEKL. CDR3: CASSRDRTGNFGNTIYF. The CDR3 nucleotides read TGCGCCAGCAGCCGAGATCGGACAGGGAACTTTGGAAACACCATATATTTT.

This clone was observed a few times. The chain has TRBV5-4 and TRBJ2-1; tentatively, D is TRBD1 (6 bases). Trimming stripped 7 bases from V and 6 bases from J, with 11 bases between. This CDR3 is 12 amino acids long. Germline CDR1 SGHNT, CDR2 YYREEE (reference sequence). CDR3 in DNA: TGTGCCAGCGGTCACAGGGCCAATGAGCAGTTCTTC. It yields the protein CASGHRANEQFF.

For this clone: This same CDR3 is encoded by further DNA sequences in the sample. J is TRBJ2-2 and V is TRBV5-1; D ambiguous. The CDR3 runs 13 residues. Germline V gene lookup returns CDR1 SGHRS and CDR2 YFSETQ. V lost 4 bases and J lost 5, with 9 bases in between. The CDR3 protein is CASSHTQTGELFF. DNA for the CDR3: TGCGCCAGCAGCCACACCCAAACCGGGGAGCTGTTTTTT. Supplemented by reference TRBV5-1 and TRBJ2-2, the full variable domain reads KAGVTQTPRYLIKTRGQQVTLSCSPISGHRSVSWYQQTPGQGLQFLFEYFSETQRNKGNFPGRFSGRQFSNSRSEMNVSTLELGDSALYLCASSHTQTGELFFGEGSRLTVL.

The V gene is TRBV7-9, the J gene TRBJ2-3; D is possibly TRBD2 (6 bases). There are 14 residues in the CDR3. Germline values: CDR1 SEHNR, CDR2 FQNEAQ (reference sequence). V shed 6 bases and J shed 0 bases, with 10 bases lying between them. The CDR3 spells CASSWGLSTDTQYF. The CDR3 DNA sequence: TGTGCCAGCAGTTGGGGACTTAGCACAGATACGCAGTATTTT.

Here the CDR3 DNA reads TGTGCCAGCAGTGCTAGCCAAGAGACCCAGTACTTC. This sequence encodes CASSASQETQYF. The chain joins TRBV2 to TRBJ2-5, with D hard to call. CDR3 length: 12 residues. The V end was cut by 4 bases, the J end by 1 base, with 4 bases between. Germline V lookup: CDR1 SNHLY, CDR2 FYNNEI.

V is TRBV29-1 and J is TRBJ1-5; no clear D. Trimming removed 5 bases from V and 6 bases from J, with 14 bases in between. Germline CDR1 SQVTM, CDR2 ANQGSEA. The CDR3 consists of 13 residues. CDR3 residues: CSVRLEGGQPQHF. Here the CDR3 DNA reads TGCAGCGTTAGGCTGGAAGGTGGTCAGCCCCAGCATTTT. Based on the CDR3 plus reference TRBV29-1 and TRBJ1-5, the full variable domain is SAVISQKPSRDICQRGTSLTIQCQVDSQVTMMFWYRQQPGQSLTLIATANQGSEATYESGFVIDKFPISRPNLTFSTLTVSNMSPEDSSIYLCSVRLEGGQPQHFGDGTRLSIL.

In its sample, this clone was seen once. This CDR3 reads CASSLTGSDTQYF. The CDR3 DNA is TGCGCCAGCAGCCTGACAGGGTCAGATACGCAGTATTTT. This rearrangement joins TRBV5-1 to TRBJ2-3, with 7 bases identical to TRBD1. V trimming: 4 bases; J trimming: 4 bases; junction bases outside the gene matches: 3. Germline CDR1 is SGHRS and CDR2 is YFSETQ. The CDR3 contains 13 residues.

The CDR3 loop reads CASSLQGGDNQPQHF. CDR3 DNA sequence: TGTGCCAGCAGTCTACAGGGAGGAGACAATCAGCCCCAGCATTTT. The V call is TRBV6-5, the J call TRBJ1-5, with a weak D call TRBD1 (6 bases). The V and J ends lost 5 bases and 3 bases respectively, with 14 bases between them. The V gene's germline CDR1 is MNHEY and CDR2 SVGAGI. CDR3 size: 15 residues.

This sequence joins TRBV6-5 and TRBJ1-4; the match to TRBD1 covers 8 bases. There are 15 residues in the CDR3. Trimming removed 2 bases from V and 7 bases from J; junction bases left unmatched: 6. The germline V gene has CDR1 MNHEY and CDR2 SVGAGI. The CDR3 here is CASSYLDRGGEKLFF. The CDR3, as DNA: TGTGCCAGCAGTTACCTTGACAGGGGAGGTGAAAAACTGTTTTTT.

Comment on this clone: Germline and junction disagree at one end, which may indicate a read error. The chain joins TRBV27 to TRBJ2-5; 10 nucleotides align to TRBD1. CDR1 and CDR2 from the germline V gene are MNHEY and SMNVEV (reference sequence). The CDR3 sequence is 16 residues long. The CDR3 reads CASSLSSDRGKETQYF. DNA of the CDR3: TGTGCCAGCAGCTTATCTTCGGACAGGGGGAAAGAGACCCAGTACTTC.

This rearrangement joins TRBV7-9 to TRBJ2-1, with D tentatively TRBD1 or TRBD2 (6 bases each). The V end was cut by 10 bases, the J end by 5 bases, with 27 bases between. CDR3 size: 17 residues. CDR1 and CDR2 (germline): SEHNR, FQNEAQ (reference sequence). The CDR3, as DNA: TGTGCCAACGGGGGTTGGGCCGGGGACATCCTTCACAATGAGCAGTTCTTC. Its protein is CANGGWAGDILHNEQFF.

CDR3: CASSPGPGGAGADTQYF. CDR3 nucleotides: TGTGCCAGCAGCCCCGGCCCCGGGGGGGCCGGGGCAGATACGCAGTATTTT. V is TRBV13 and J is TRBJ2-3; 8 nucleotides match TRBD2. Germline CDR1 is PRHDT and CDR2 is FYEKMQ (reference sequence). This CDR3 is built from 17 residues. V lost 5 bases, J lost 4 bases, and 14 bases stayed unmatched.

CDR3 loop: CASSPGLGAYEQYF. CDR3 in DNA: TGCGCCAGCAGCCCGGGACTAGGTGCCTACGAGCAGTACTTC. This chain joins TRBV4-1 and TRBJ2-5; 8 bases fit TRBD2. Near its end, the DNA agrees better with TRBJ2-7, so the J call may be wrong. Germline V gene lookup returns CDR1 MGHRA and CDR2 YSYEKL. CDR3 size: 14 residues.

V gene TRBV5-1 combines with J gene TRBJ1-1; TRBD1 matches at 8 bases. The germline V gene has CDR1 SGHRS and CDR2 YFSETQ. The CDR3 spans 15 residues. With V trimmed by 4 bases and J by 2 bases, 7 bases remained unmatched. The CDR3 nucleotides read TGCGCCAGCAGCAGCGAGACAGGGGTTAACACTGAAGCTTTCTTT. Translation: CASSSETGVNTEAFF.

The CDR3 bases are TGTGCCAGCAGCTTGGGCAGGGGGCTCACCGGGGAGCTGTTTTTT. Protein product: CASSLGRGLTGELFF. The V and J genes are TRBV5-4 and TRBJ2-2; 8 bases align to TRBD1. The J segment lost 4 bases and the V segment lost 0 bases, leaving 2 bases of the junction unmatched. Germline V gene sequence: CDR1 SGHNT, CDR2 YYREEE (reference sequence). CDR3 length: 15 residues. The whole variable domain, remainder taken from reference TRBV5-4 and TRBJ2-2, is ETGVTQSPTHLIKTRGQQVTLRCSSQSGHNTVSWYQQALGQGPQFIFQYYREEENGRGNFPPRFSGLQFPNYSSELNVNALELDDSALYLCASSLGRGLTGELFFGEGSRLTVL.